This entry lists 2 T cell receptor beta chains sequenced from one sample in a study of beta chain features in type 1 diabetes. Their recognized antigens are unknown. The investigators reverse transcribed all of the isolated RNA, so they sequenced expressed TCRB transcripts. TCRdb's table, derived via immunoSEQ multiplex PCR, lists solely in-frame clones and lacks some. The sample lists 250,000 to 350,000 clones, 15% occurring once. Findings and caveats of the study: TCRB CDR3s from Type 1 diabetes patients were moderately but significantly shorter in all four CD4+ subsets.

Sequencing used naive CD4+ T cells from blood. The receptor set was obtained from a man in his late teens or twenties with type 1 diabetes.

The chain couples TRBV27 to TRBJ2-7; possibly TRBD1 for D (6 bases). V was trimmed by 6 bases and J by 4 bases, leaving 16 bases between them. There are 14 residues in the CDR3. Per the germline V gene, CDR1 is MNHEY and CDR2 is SMNVEV (reference sequence). The CDR3 DNA sequence: TGTGCCAGCAGCCTAACAGGGATAAGTTACGAGCAGTACTTC. This translates into CASSLTGISYEQYF.

This clone was counted only a few times. The rearrangement links TRBV6-5 to TRBJ1-2; 7 bases match TRBD1. The length of the CDR3 is 13 residues. V shed 0 bases, J shed 7 bases, and the junction held 2 bases outside the gene matches. The germline gives CDR1 MNHEY, CDR2 SVGAGI. DNA for the CDR3: TGTGCCAGCAGTTACTCGCGGACAGGTGGCTACACCTTC. As protein: CASSYSRTGGYTF.